These 4 T cell receptor beta chains were sequenced from one sample in a study of beta chain features in type 1 diabetes. Study conclusions and caveats: In all four CD4+ subsets, TCRB CDR3 length was significantly, moderately reduced in type 1 diabetes.

What these receptors recognize is not known. All of the isolated RNA was reverse transcribed, so expressed TCRB transcripts were sequenced. Here immunoSEQ multiplex PCR was the method, and the copy in TCRdb shows in-frame clones only, minus some. The repertoire consists of under 300,000 clones, with under 20% occurring once and the leading ten covering about 0.092%. Sequenced input: naive CD4+ T cells from blood. These receptor sequences come from a man under 40 with type 1 diabetes.

J is TRBJ2-5 and V is TRBV7-2; no firm D call. The CDR3 is 12 amino acids. V lost 5 bases and J 5 bases, leaving 9 bases between the germline ends. Germline-derived CDR1 and CDR2 are SGHTA and FQGNSA. In DNA, the CDR3 is TGTGCCAGCAGCCTAATGGTGGAGACCCAGTACTTC. Protein product: CASSLMVETQYF.

This chain connects TRBV6-6 to TRBJ2-7; 9 bases line up with TRBD2. The length of the CDR3 is 15 residues. Germline CDR1 is MNHNY and CDR2 is SVGAGI (reference sequence). V lost 2 bases to trimming and J lost 3 bases; unmatched junction nucleotides: 5. The CDR3 nucleotides read TGTGCCAGCAGTTACGCTGCGGGAGGGAACTACGAGCAGTACTTC. Protein product: CASSYAAGGNYEQYF.

The chain has TRBV7-2 and TRBJ1-5; no definite D call. Trimming stripped 3 bases from V and 5 bases from J, with 8 bases between. CDR3 length: 13 amino acids. The germline CDR1 and CDR2 sequences are SGHTA and FQGNSA. CDR3 sequence reads: CASSFRIDQPQHF. The CDR3, as DNA: TGTGCCAGCAGCTTCCGGATTGATCAGCCCCAGCATTTT. Together with reference TRBV7-2 and TRBJ1-5, the CDR3 gives the full variable domain: GAGVSQSPSNKVTEKGKDVELRCDPISGHTALYWYRQSLGQGLEFLIYFQGNSAPDKSGLPSDRFSAERTGGSVSTLTIQRTQQEDSAVYLCASSFRIDQPQHFGDGTRLSIL.

V is TRBV20-1 and J is TRBJ2-7; no reliable D call. The CDR3 has 11 amino acids. Trimming cost V 2 bases and J 3 bases, with 5 bases left between them. Germline V gene sequence: CDR1 DFQATT, CDR2 SNEGSKA (reference sequence). CDR3 protein: CSARRVYEQYF. The CDR3 coding sequence is TGCAGTGCTAGAAGGGTCTACGAGCAGTACTTC.